This T cell receptor beta chain was retrieved from a study of cytomegalovirus exposure and HLA in healthy donors. Regarding the study as a whole: Compared with the approximately 680-donor mean, an Asian-associated ancestry cluster reportedly had fewer N-insertions, according to a later analysis. Association of a missense DCLRE1C variant with TCR beta V- and J-gene trimming was reported in a later analysis. No immune exposure information besides CMV serostatus was available.

The primer mix had 60 Vbeta and 13 Jbeta primers. Clones were read by immunoSEQ multiplex PCR, and TCRdb kept only the in-frame ones, dropping some. Altogether fewer than 200,000 clones are present, 70% to 90% being singletons, with the ten largest covering 5.5% to 8%. Unmatched junction bases numbered 3, after V lost 6 bases and J lost 1 base. CDR1 and CDR2 from the germline V gene are ENHRY and SYGVKD. This CDR3 region has 14 residues. This clone was recorded once. The antigen remains unidentified. The chain links TRBV10-3 to TRBJ1-1, with 9 bases that match TRBD1. Sequencing was performed on PBMCs. This sequence was found in a woman aged 25 to 39 in good health and CMV-seropositive. This CDR3 reads CAISRDRANTEAFF. DNA of the CDR3: TGTGCCATCAGCCGGGACAGGGCGAACACTGAAGCTTTCTTT.